These 29 T cell receptor beta chains came from one sample sequenced in a study of response to subunit inactivated influenza vaccine. One entry per CDR3 protein results from TCRdb running MiXCR on the RT-PCR reads. Of around 850,000 distinct CDR3 sequences in the sample, about 18% were seen once. Sequenced material: PBMCs from blood, taken roughly 5 days after vaccination. These TCRs come from a man in his forties or fifties who received an inactivated influenza vaccine.

This chain connects TRBV5-8 to TRBJ1-2; D is undetermined. CDR1 and CDR2 from the germline V gene are SGHTS and YDEGEE. The V and J ends lost 4 bases and 2 bases respectively, with 15 bases between them. This CDR3 spans 15 amino acids. The CDR3 sequence is CASSAWRRPNYGYTF. DNA of the CDR3: TGTGCCAGCAGCGCCTGGCGGAGACCGAACTATGGCTACACCTTC.

This clonotype was recorded a few times. The chain links TRBV10-3 to TRBJ1-4; 8 nucleotides line up with TRBD1. The CDR3 runs to 15 residues. Trimming took 6 bases from V and 5 from J; bases not matched to a gene: 8. Germline CDR1 and CDR2: ENHRY and SYGVKD. CDR3 in amino acids: CAISIGTGRNEKLFF. In DNA form, the CDR3 reads TGTGCCATCAGCATCGGGACAGGCCGAAATGAAAAACTGTTTTTT.

The chain uses TRBV3-1 and TRBJ2-1; D is unresolved. V gave up 0 bases and J gave up 9 bases, with 12 bases separating them. The CDR3 is 14 residues long. CDR1 and CDR2 (germline): LGHDT, YNNKEL (reference sequence). CDR3 residues: CASSQDSWRSEQFF. In DNA form, the CDR3 reads TGTGCCAGCAGCCAAGACTCCTGGCGGTCTGAGCAGTTCTTC.

This clonotype was counted a few times. The chain is built from TRBV6-6 and TRBJ2-7; possibly TRBD1 or TRBD2 for D (5 bases each). V lost 7 bases, J lost 6 bases, and 16 bases lay in between. CDR1 and CDR2 from the germline V gene are MNHNY and SVGAGI (reference sequence). The CDR3 length is 13 residues. CDR3 in DNA: TGTGCCAGCAATTCAGGGACGGACCCCGAGCAGTACTTC. Translation gives CASNSGTDPEQYF.

This clonotype was counted between two and nine times. This chain joins TRBV14 and TRBJ2-1; TRBD2 aligns across 7 bases. Germline V lookup: CDR1 SGHDN, CDR2 FVKESK. The CDR3 is 19 residues long. J was trimmed by 6 bases and V by 1 base; bases with no gene match: 18. CDR3 residues: CASSQGAGTTLAWGNEQFF. Written as DNA, the CDR3 is TGTGCCAGCAGCCAAGGAGCCGGGACTACGCTGGCCTGGGGCAATGAGCAGTTCTTC.

The chain uses TRBV18 and TRBJ2-1; the match to TRBD1 covers 8 bases. J gave up 1 base and V 4 bases, and 6 bases lay outside the gene matches. From germline, CDR1 is KGHSH and CDR2 LQKENI. The CDR3 extends over 16 amino acids. DNA of the CDR3: TGTGCCAGCTCACAGGGGACAGGAAAGTCCTACAATGAGCAGTTCTTC. Encoded protein: CASSQGTGKSYNEQFF.

This clonotype was seen ten or more times. J is TRBJ2-5 and V is TRBV5-1; possibly TRBD1 for D (5 bases). The CDR3 covers 15 residues. In germline, CDR1 is SGHRS, CDR2 YFSETQ. V lost 1 base and J 2 bases, leaving 12 bases between the germline ends. CDR3 sequence: CASSLLGQRQETQYF. CDR3 bases: TGCGCCAGCAGCTTGCTAGGACAAAGACAAGAGACCCAGTACTTC.

CDR3 DNA sequence: TGTGCCATCAGGACCAACCCAGGGTTGGGCACCGGGGAGCTGTTTTTT. As protein: CAIRTNPGLGTGELFF. The chain joins TRBV10-3 to TRBJ2-2; D perhaps matches TRBD1 (5 bases). Trimming pared 6 bases from V and 4 bases from J, leaving 18 bases between. The CDR3 covers 16 residues. Germline CDR1 is ENHRY and CDR2 is SYGVKD.

The chain couples TRBV20-1 to TRBJ2-2; D may be TRBD2 (5 bases). The ends were cut back, 3 bases at V and 7 bases at J, with 9 bases in the middle. Per the germline V gene, CDR1 is DFQATT and CDR2 is SNEGSKA (reference sequence). This CDR3 region has 12 residues. CDR3 residues: CSARRAGGELFF. CDR3 nucleotide sequence: TGCAGTGCTAGGCGCGCGGGCGGGGAGCTGTTTTTT.

This clonotype was seen a handful of times. The chain uses TRBV24-1 and TRBJ1-6; TRBD1 matches 7 bases. The junction had 6 bases not matched to a gene; V was cut back by 4 bases and J by 7 bases. The germline V gene encodes CDR1 KGHDR and CDR2 SFDVKD. This CDR3 is built from 15 residues. The chain's CDR3 is CATSEGQVANSPLHF. CDR3 DNA: TGTGCCACCAGTGAAGGACAGGTGGCCAATTCACCCCTCCACTTT.

The chain joins TRBV4-2 to TRBJ2-3; 12 bases map to TRBD2. Trimming cost V 3 bases and J 6 bases; bases outside gene matches: 7. CDR3 size: 16 residues. Germline CDR1 LGHNA, CDR2 YNFKEQ. DNA of the CDR3: TGTGCCAGCAGCCAGCTGACTAGCGGGAGTTTGGATACGCAGTATTTT. Amino acid sequence: CASSQLTSGSLDTQYF.

This clonotype came up many times. CDR3 bases: TGCGCCAGCAGCTTGAAATCTTCAACCTACGAGCAGTACTTC. Translating gives CASSLKSSTYEQYF. The chain couples TRBV5-1 to TRBJ2-7, with D uncertain. The CDR3 runs to 14 residues. Germline CDR1 is SGHRS and CDR2 is YFSETQ. V shed 1 base and J shed 2 bases, with 10 bases lying between them.

The rearrangement links TRBV2 to TRBJ2-7, with 15 bases identical to TRBD2. The V segment lost 6 bases and the J segment 1 base; nucleotides outside the gene matches: 1. The CDR3 is made up of 15 amino acids. CDR1 and CDR2 (germline): SNHLY, FYNNEI. The CDR3 reads CASSGTSGRSYEQYF. CDR3 in DNA: TGTGCCAGCAGCGGGACTAGCGGGAGGTCCTACGAGCAGTACTTC.

The chain has TRBV6-5 and TRBJ2-1; possible D gene TRBD2, 6 bases. V was pared by 2 bases and J by 6 bases, with 14 bases between. The CDR3 is 15 amino acids. Germline V CDR1 and CDR2: MNHEY, SVGAGI. CDR3 DNA sequence: TGTGCCAGCAGTTACCTCGGGAGCATTCCCAATGAGCAGTTCTTC. Its protein is CASSYLGSIPNEQFF.

In its sample, this clonotype was seen a few times. The rearrangement uses TRBV20-1 and TRBJ2-1, with D possibly TRBD2 on 6 matching bases. The CDR3 runs 15 residues. Deletions cut 4 bases from V and 7 bases from J, with 20 bases between. The germline gives CDR1 DFQATT, CDR2 SNEGSKA (reference sequence). The CDR3 spells CSATTPTRVWNEQFF. The CDR3 bases are TGCAGTGCTACAACCCCGACTAGAGTGTGGAATGAGCAGTTCTTC.

This chain connects TRBV6-1 to TRBJ2-5, with D unresolved. CDR3 size: 13 residues. Germline values: CDR1 MNHNS, CDR2 SASEGT. V lost 4 bases to trimming and J lost 5 bases, with 11 bases between them. CDR3 region: CASSVEGWETQYF. In DNA form, the CDR3 reads TGTGCCAGCAGTGTTGAAGGGTGGGAGACCCAGTACTTC.

This clonotype was seen a few times. The genes are TRBV20-1 and TRBJ1-1, with 9 bases lining up with TRBD1. The CDR3 contains 16 residues. The V gene end was trimmed by 4 bases and the J gene end by 2 bases; junction bases not matched to a gene: 11. Germline assignment: CDR1 DFQATT and CDR2 SNEGSKA (reference sequence). DNA of the CDR3: TGCAGTGCTACCGACACAGGGGGCTCGGTAAACACTGAAGCTTTCTTT. It encodes CSATDTGGSVNTEAFF.

V usage is TRBV2 and J usage is TRBJ1-2; no definite D call. With 4 bases removed from V and 7 bases from J, the gap between germline ends came to 16 bases. The CDR3 totals 14 residues. The germline gives CDR1 SNHLY, CDR2 FYNNEI. CDR3 coding DNA: TGTGCCAGCAGTGGCCAGAACCTAGTTGGTGGCTACACCTTC. Protein sequence: CASSGQNLVGGYTF.

The gene calls are TRBV7-2 and TRBJ2-3; no reliable D call. The CDR3 contains 13 residues. With 3 bases removed from V and 6 bases from J, the gap between germline ends came to 10 bases. The germline V gene has CDR1 SGHTA and CDR2 FQGNSA. The CDR3 sequence is CASSLGLRDTQYF. The CDR3 DNA reads as TGTGCCAGCAGCTTGGGTCTCCGTGATACGCAGTATTTT.

The chain couples TRBV29-1 to TRBJ2-7, with 13 positions matching TRBD2. This CDR3 region has 17 residues. CDR1 and CDR2 (germline): SQVTM, ANQGSEA. V lost 1 base and J lost 2; bases outside the gene matches: 8. The CDR3 nucleotides read TGCAGCGTTGAAGGCAGGGGGGGACTAGCGGGGACCTACGAGCAGTACTTC. Amino acid sequence: CSVEGRGGLAGTYEQYF.

A remark on this clonotype: Given a much more abundant clone one base away, this may be a read error. This chain uses TRBV7-2 with TRBJ2-5; D perhaps matches TRBD1 (5 bases). This CDR3 comprises 13 residues. Germline V lookup: CDR1 SGHTA, CDR2 FQGNSA. For the CDR3, the DNA is TGTGCCAGCAGAGGGTTCGGACAAGAGACCAAGTACTTC. Amino acid sequence: CASRGFGQETKYF.

The chain has TRBV7-2 and TRBJ1-2, with D tentatively TRBD1 (6 bases). CDR1 is SGHTA and CDR2 is FQGNSA in the germline V gene. This CDR3 has 15 residues. Trimming removed 0 bases from V and 7 bases from J, with 15 bases in between. CDR3 loop: CASSLAPGGRVGYTF. In DNA form, the CDR3 reads TGTGCCAGCAGCTTAGCGCCTGGGGGGCGTGTTGGCTACACCTTC.

This clonotype was detected only a few times. The V call is TRBV20-1, the J call TRBJ1-6, with 10 bases lining up with TRBD1. V dropped 0 bases and J dropped 12; count of bases not matched to a gene: 5. CDR3 size: 14 residues. Germline-derived CDR1 and CDR2 are DFQATT and SNEGSKA (reference sequence). As DNA, the CDR3 is TGCAGTGCTAGAGACCGGGACAGGGGAAGACCCCTCCACTTT. Residues: CSARDRDRGRPLHF.

In this sample, this clonotype turned up many times. The chain employs TRBV15 and TRBJ2-3; 9 bases map to TRBD2. J lost 5 bases, V lost 4 bases, and 10 bases had no gene match. There are 16 residues in the CDR3. CDR1 and CDR2 (germline): LNHNV, YYDKDF (reference sequence). CDR3 DNA: TGTGCCACCAGCACCCTTAGCGGGAGAGGGAGAGATACGCAGTATTTT. This sequence encodes CATSTLSGRGRDTQYF.

The chain employs TRBV20-1 and TRBJ2-7, with 11 positions matching TRBD2. The V and J ends lost 6 bases and 1 base, in that order; junction bases with no gene match: 5. CDR1 and CDR2 from the germline V gene are DFQATT and SNEGSKA (reference sequence). This CDR3 is built from 14 residues. In nucleotides, the CDR3 is TGCAGTGCCACGACTAGCGGGATTTCCTACGAGCAGTACTTC. Translation: CSATTSGISYEQYF.

The rearrangement uses TRBV2 and TRBJ2-1; 11 nucleotides match TRBD1. The CDR3 has 16 residues. V lost 6 bases and J lost 0; bases outside the gene matches: 4. Germline CDR1 and CDR2: SNHLY and FYNNEI. The CDR3, as DNA: TGTGCCAGCAGGGCCGGGACAGGGGGCTCCTACAATGAGCAGTTCTTC. Translated, it gives CASRAGTGGSYNEQFF.

The rearrangement links TRBV7-2 to TRBJ2-7; 13 bases map to TRBD2. The germline V gene encodes CDR1 SGHTA and CDR2 FQGNSA. The V gene end was trimmed by 1 base and the J gene end by 2 bases; junction bases not matched to a gene: 2. CDR3 length: 16 residues. As DNA, the CDR3 is TGTGCCAGCAGCTTAGGACTAGCGGGAGGCCCCTACGAGCAGTACTTC. It encodes CASSLGLAGGPYEQYF. Using reference TRBV7-2 and TRBJ2-7 for the parts outside the CDR3, the full variable domain is GAGVSQSPSNKVTEKGKDVELRCDPISGHTALYWYRQSLGQGLEFLIYFQGNSAPDKSGLPSDRFSAERTGGSVSTLTIQRTQQEDSAVYLCASSLGLAGGPYEQYFGPGTRLTVT.

This chain connects TRBV6-5 to TRBJ2-1; TRBD2 matches at 9 bases. The CDR3 has 14 amino acids. CDR1 is MNHEY and CDR2 is SVGAGI in the germline V gene. V was pared by 1 base and J by 10 bases, with 5 bases of the junction left unmatched. The CDR3: CASSYLAGAQEQFF. The CDR3 nucleotides are TGTGCCAGCAGTTACTTAGCGGGGGCCCAGGAGCAGTTCTTC.

This clonotype turned up a few times. The chain is built from TRBV5-5 and TRBJ2-7; tentatively, D is TRBD1 (5 bases). The V end was cut by 4 bases, the J end by 2 bases, with 19 bases between. Germline lookup yields CDR1 SGHKS and CDR2 YYEKEE (reference sequence). This CDR3 is 16 amino acids long. The CDR3 loop is CASSPSPRGATYEQYF. CDR3 DNA sequence: TGTGCCAGCAGCCCCAGTCCCCGTGGGGCCACCTACGAGCAGTACTTC.